The rows below give T cell receptor beta chains drawn from one sample of a study of blood T cell repertoires in COVID-19. Data came from immunoSEQ multiplex PCR; TCRdb stores just in-frame clones and leaves some out. The repertoire consists of under 95,000 clones, with approximately 88% occurring once and the leading ten covering approximately 31%. Sequences were obtained from peripheral blood. These receptors all stem from a woman of 80 years or more with active or convalescent COVID-19. The CDR3 runs from the conserved cysteine through the conserved F or W. The order of the fields is J gene, V gene, D gene, clone size, CDR3 DNA, CDR3 protein. The D gene is left open where the match is weak. For some rows the clone size is stated as once, few or many, or as a class when expanded; others skip it.

TRBJ1-5,TRBV6-2/TRBV6-3,-,-,TGTGCCAGCAGTTACGAGGCGGGGGACCCCAGCAATCAGCCCCAGCATTTT,CASSYEAGDPSNQPQHF
TRBJ1-2,TRBV7-9,TRBD1,-,TGTGCCAGCAGCTTACGGGACAGGGGTGCCTATGGCTACACCTTC,CASSLRDRGAYGYTF
TRBJ1-1,TRBV2,-,-,TGTGCCAGCAGCTCCGGAGAGTTGAACACTGAAGCTTTCTTT,CASSSGELNTEAFF
TRBJ1-2,TRBV6-6,-,-,TGTGCCAGCAGTTCCCGACAGGCCAACTATGGCTACACCTTC,CASSSRQANYGYTF
TRBJ1-5,TRBV30,TRBD1,-,TGTGCCTGGTCCCTGACAGGGGGAAGTCAGCCCCAGCATTTT,CAWSLTGGSQPQHF
TRBJ2-7,TRBV6-5,-,-,TGTGCCAGCAGTTACTCGATGGCGGGGTTCGGGTACGAGCAGTACTTC,CASSYSMAGFGYEQYF
TRBJ2-1,TRBV6-5,-,-,TGTGCCAGCAGTCTGGCCGCGGGGTCCTACAATGAGCAGTTCTTC,CASSLAAGSYNEQFF
TRBJ2-2,TRBV25-1,TRBD2,-,TGTGCCAGCAGTGAATATGGGCTAGCGGAGAACACCGGGGAGCTGTTTTTT,CASSEYGLAENTGELFF
TRBJ2-7,TRBV19,TRBD1,-,TGTGCCAGTAGAGACAGGGGGCATCCCTCCTACGAGCAGTACTTC,CASRDRGHPSYEQYF
TRBJ2-2,TRBV2,-,-,TGTGCCAGCATGGCGGGGGCTAACACCGGGGAGCTGTTTTTT,CASMAGANTGELFF
TRBJ1-3,TRBV5-6,-,-,TGTGCCAGCAGCTTAGGGGCAGGCATAAGAGGAAACACCATATATTTT,CASSLGAGIRGNTIYF
TRBJ2-1,TRBV29-1,TRBD2,-,TGCAGCGTTGCGGGACTAGCGGGGACGAATGAGCAGTTCTTC,CSVAGLAGTNEQFF
TRBJ1-3,TRBV7-9,TRBD1,few,TGTGCCAGCAGCTTAGACGGCAGGGGGCCCCGGTCTGGAAACACCATATATTTT,CASSLDGRGPRSGNTIYF
TRBJ1-4,TRBV9,TRBD1,-,TGTGCCAGCAGCGTAGGACAGGGTGGAGAAAAACTGTTTTTT,CASSVGQGGEKLFF
TRBJ2-2,TRBV7-3,TRBD1,-,TGTGCCAGCAGCCGGGGACAGGGGTTCGGGGAGCTGTTTTTT,CASSRGQGFGELFF
TRBJ2-1,TRBV6-5,TRBD2,-,TGTGCCAGCACACTCGAGCCGGGAGGCAATGAGCAGTTCTTC,CASTLEPGGNEQFF
TRBJ2-1,TRBV7-8,TRBD2,-,TGTGCCAGCAGCGCGAGCGGGGCCTCCTACAATGAGCAGTTCTTC,CASSASGASYNEQFF
TRBJ2-3,TRBV20-1,TRBD1,-,TGCAGTGCTAGTCAGGGGGCCGGGGCAGATACGCAGTATTTT,CSASQGAGADTQYF
TRBJ1-1,TRBV5-4,-,-,TGTGCCAGCAGCCCTACGACCCGGCCGCGGGGGGAAGCTTTCTTT,CASSPTTRPRGEAFF
TRBJ2-3,TRBV3-1/TRBV3-2,TRBD2,once,TGTGCCAGCAGCCAAGCATTAGCGGGGGGCACAGATACGCAGTATTTT,CASSQALAGGTDTQYF
TRBJ1-2,TRBV28,-,-,TGTGCCAGCAGGGGGAGTGGGTGGGCCTATGGCTACACCTTC,CASRGSGWAYGYTF
TRBJ2-7,TRBV7-8,TRBD2,once,TGTGCCAGCAGCCAGGGGACTAGCCCTTTCTCCTACGAGCAGTACTTC,CASSQGTSPFSYEQYF
TRBJ2-7,TRBV6-5,-,-,TGTGCCAGCAGTCCTAGTAGATACGAGCAGTACTTC,CASSPSRYEQYF
TRBJ2-7,TRBV27,-,-,TGTGCCAGCAGTTTAGGCTCCGCTAGCCGGCAGTACTTC,CASSLGSASRQYF
TRBJ2-7,TRBV11-2,TRBD2,-,TGTGCCAGCAGCGTACAGCAACTAGCGGGGATTGCGGGGCAGTACTTC,CASSVQQLAGIAGQYF
TRBJ1-2,TRBV28,-,-,TGTGCCAGCAGTTTATCGGGGTTAATGGGGGCGCCTCTTGGCTACACCTTC,CASSLSGLMGAPLGYTF